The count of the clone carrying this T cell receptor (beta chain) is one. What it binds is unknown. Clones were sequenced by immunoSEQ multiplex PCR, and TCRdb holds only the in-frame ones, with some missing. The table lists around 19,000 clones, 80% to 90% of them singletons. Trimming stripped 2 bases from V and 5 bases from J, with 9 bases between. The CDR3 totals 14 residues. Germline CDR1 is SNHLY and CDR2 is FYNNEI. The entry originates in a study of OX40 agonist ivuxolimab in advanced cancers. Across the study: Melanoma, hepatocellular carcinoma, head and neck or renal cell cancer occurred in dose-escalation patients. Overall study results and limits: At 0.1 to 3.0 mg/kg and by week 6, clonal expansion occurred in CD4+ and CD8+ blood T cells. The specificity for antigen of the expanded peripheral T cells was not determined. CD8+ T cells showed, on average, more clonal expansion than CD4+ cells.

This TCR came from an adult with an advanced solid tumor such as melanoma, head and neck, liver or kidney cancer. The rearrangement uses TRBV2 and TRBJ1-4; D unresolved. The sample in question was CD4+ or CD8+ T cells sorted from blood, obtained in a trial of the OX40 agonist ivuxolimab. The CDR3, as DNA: TGTGCCAGCAGTGAACTGACCCGGAATGAAAAACTGTTTTTT. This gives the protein CASSELTRNEKLFF.